The present T cell receptor beta chain was sequenced within a study of cytomegalovirus exposure and HLA in healthy donors. Findings and caveats of the study: V- and J-gene trimming of TCR beta was linked (in a later analysis) to a missense DCLRE1C variant.

Per the germline V gene, CDR1 is SGHAT and CDR2 is FQNNGV. The V segment lost 5 bases and the J segment 4 bases; nucleotides outside the gene matches: 10. The CDR3 has 15 amino acids. Remarks on this clone: Antigen: not known.

The primer mix had 60 Vbeta and 13 Jbeta primers. TCRdb's copy holds only in-frame clones and misses some; the assay was immunoSEQ multiplex PCR. The table shows around 160,000 clones, with about four fifths occurring only once. This chain connects TRBV11-2 to TRBJ2-5, with 7 bases fitting TRBD1. The source of this sequence is a man between 50 and 59 years old in good health and CMV-seropositive. The material sequenced was PBMCs. CDR3 in DNA: TGTGCCAGCAGCCCAACAGGGGTTGTATCAGAGACCCAGTACTTC. This translates into CASSPTGVVSETQYF.